This T cell receptor (beta chain) was captured by sequencing in a study of OX40 agonist ivuxolimab in advanced cancers. By proportion, this clone is medium-sized. TCRdb's copy holds only in-frame clones and misses some; the assay was immunoSEQ multiplex PCR. There are roughly 20,000 clones in the sample; about four fifths occur only once, and approximately 30% lies in the top ten. This CDR3 is built from 13 residues. Trimming removed 9 bases at V and 3 bases at J, with 14 bases between. Germline V gene data show CDR1 as MRHNA and CDR2 as SNTAGT. The TCR comes from an adult with an advanced solid tumor such as melanoma, head and neck, liver or kidney cancer. The sequencing here drew on CD4+ or CD8+ T cells sorted from blood, taken in a trial of the OX40 agonist ivuxolimab. The chain joins TRBV6-4 to TRBJ1-1; D is ambiguous. CDR3 amino acids: CARWGQDDTEAFF. Written as DNA, the CDR3 is TGTGCCAGATGGGGTCAGGACGACACTGAAGCTTTCTTT.